This T cell receptor (beta chain) stems from a study of blood T cell repertoires in COVID-19. Study-level background: Some COVID-19 samples were acute and others convalescent; all came from the United States, Italy and Spain. In each case, the material was cDNA or gDNA derived from T cells, B-cell-depleted T cells, or PBMCs.

This CDR3 spans 14 amino acids. Trimming took off 6 bases at V and 0 bases at J, with 12 bases between the two ends. Germline V gene data show CDR1 as MNHEY and CDR2 as SVGAGI. Seattle patient enrollment occurred during active infection, with longitudinal follow-up thereafter. Original processing notes: For nucleated cells, counts were estimated from reference gene primer amplification. Sequenced by immunoSEQ multiplex PCR; TCRdb stores in-frame clones only, minus some. V and J calls and clone size come straight from that table; D and trimming were deduced from the DNA. The sample lists about 430,000 clones; about 90% were seen once.

Source material: peripheral blood. This chain uses TRBV6-5 with TRBJ2-7, with D possibly TRBD1 on 5 matching bases. This TCR was recovered from a man aged 18 to 30 with COVID-19, enrolled during active disease. DNA for the CDR3: TGTGCCAGCAGCTGGACATCGAGCTCCTACGAGCAGTACTTC. Its translation: CASSWTSSSYEQYF.